This T cell receptor beta chain was sequenced during a study of T cell responses to AZD1222 COVID-19 vaccine. Study summary: Second doses at about 4 or about 12 weeks were pooled.

General study findings and limits: Only a handful of people who got AZD1222 tested seropositive at baseline. Repertoires were sampled only after the peak T cell response. Among the donors, most were white British and more were female, and clonal diversity was possibly underestimated.

This clone was counted once. Its antigen is still unknown. This table comes from immunoSEQ multiplex PCR, and its TCRdb copy is limited to in-frame clones, with some not included. This sample carries about 100,000 clones, roughly 86% of them seen once, and the ten largest clones take approximately 5%. Per germline, CDR1 LNHDA and CDR2 SQIVND (reference sequence). The CDR3 is 13 amino acids. V gave up 5 bases and J gave up 8 bases, with 12 bases separating them. This sequence originates from an adult in good health. This specimen was peripheral blood, taken on day 0 of AZD1222 vaccination. The chain couples TRBV19 to TRBJ1-4, with D tentatively TRBD1 (5 bases). CDR3 coding DNA: TGTGCCAGTAGTGACAGCCGACAAGAAAAACTGTTTTTT. It codes for CASSDSRQEKLFF.